A selection of T cell receptor beta chains follows, all from one sample in a study of cytomegalovirus exposure and HLA in healthy donors. Profiling relied on immunoSEQ multiplex PCR, and the TCRdb table lists in-frame clones only, not all of them. The sample records under 90,000 clones, 70% to 90% being singletons. Material: PBMCs. The receptors here all came from a man aged 18 to 29 in good health and CMV-seronegative. Both conserved end residues are part of each CDR3. The D gene is left open where the match is weak. Clone size is shown for a subset of rows, as once, few, many or a class of expanded clone.

abundance,v_gene,j_gene,d_gene,CDR3aa,CDR3nt
.,TRBV27,TRBJ2-1,TRBD2,CASSEPGLAGHIYNEQFF,TGTGCCAGCAGCGAGCCGGGACTAGCGGGCCACATTTACAATGAGCAGTTCTTC
.,TRBV15,TRBJ2-3,TRBD2,CATRLRVGRGADTQYF,TGTGCCACCCGACTCCGGGTGGGGAGGGGCGCAGATACGCAGTATTTT
.,TRBV28,TRBJ1-1,.,CASSLSGANTEAFF,TGTGCCAGCAGTTTATCAGGGGCGAACACTGAAGCTTTCTTT
.,TRBV10-1,TRBJ2-1,TRBD2,CASSDLRLAGGQGEQFF,TGCGCCAGCAGTGACCTGAGACTAGCGGGAGGGCAGGGTGAGCAGTTCTTC
.,TRBV5-1,TRBJ2-5,TRBD2,CASSPGTSGKTETQYF,TGCGCCAGCAGCCCCGGGACTAGCGGGAAGACGGAGACCCAGTACTTC
.,TRBV7-2,TRBJ1-1,TRBD1,CASSSGPTGWGLNTEAFF,TGTGCCAGCAGCTCGGGACCGACAGGGTGGGGGTTGAACACTGAAGCTTTCTTT
.,TRBV9,TRBJ1-5,.,CASSVGGGLQPQHF,TGTGCCAGCAGCGTAGGGGGGGGCCTTCAGCCCCAGCATTTT
.,TRBV28,TRBJ1-2,.,CASSFTGFGYTF,TGTGCCAGCAGTTTTACAGGCTTTGGCTACACCTTC
.,TRBV7-3,TRBJ1-1,.,CASSHSQGVYTEAFF,TGTGCCAGCAGCCATTCACAGGGTGTGTACACTGAAGCTTTCTTT
.,TRBV4-3,TRBJ1-4,.,CASSQGYRVREKLFF,TGCGCCAGCAGCCAAGGTTACAGGGTACGCGAAAAACTGTTTTTT
.,TRBV11-3,TRBJ2-7,TRBD1,CASSSGQGRSYEQYF,TGTGCCAGCAGCTCGGGACAGGGGCGCTCCTACGAGCAGTACTTC
.,TRBV7-2,TRBJ2-2,.,CASSLHPRTGELFF,TGTGCCAGCAGCTTACACCCGAGGACCGGGGAGCTGTTTTTT
.,TRBV28,TRBJ2-5,TRBD2,CASSPTSGRASETQYF,TGTGCCAGCAGTCCGACTAGCGGGAGAGCCTCGGAGACCCAGTACTTC
.,TRBV5-6,TRBJ2-1,TRBD2,CASSLGGTSGREQFF,TGTGCCAGCAGCTTGGGTGGGACTAGCGGGAGGGAGCAGTTCTTC
few,TRBV6-5,TRBJ1-2,.,CASSYGGRGYTF,TGTGCCAGCAGTTACGGAGGTCGTGGCTACACCTTC
.,TRBV25-1,TRBJ1-4,.,CASSEFPQGQGEKLFF,TGTGCCAGCAGTGAATTCCCACAGGGTCAAGGTGAAAAACTGTTTTTT
.,TRBV7-9,TRBJ1-1,.,CASSLVGGEAFF,TGTGCCAGCAGCTTAGTCGGGGGAGAAGCTTTCTTT
.,TRBV28,TRBJ2-7,.,CASSSAPYEQYF,TGTGCCAGCAGTTCCGCGCCCTACGAGCAGTACTTC
.,TRBV7-9,TRBJ1-2,TRBD1,CASSFGTGGVGYTF,TGTGCCAGCAGCTTTGGGACAGGGGGCGTTGGCTACACCTTC
.,TRBV28,TRBJ2-7,.,CASSPPAGTPPREQYF,TGTGCCAGCAGTCCCCCCGCCGGGACACCTCCTAGGGAGCAGTACTTC
.,TRBV28,TRBJ2-2,.,CASSSTGLGELFF,TGTGCCAGCAGTTCCACGGGACTCGGGGAGCTGTTTTTT
.,TRBV30,TRBJ2-6,TRBD2,CAWGAGALSGANVLTF,TGTGCCTGGGGAGCGGGAGCCCTCTCTGGGGCCAACGTCCTGACTTTC
.,TRBV10-3,TRBJ1-6,TRBD1,CAISEGQGVSPLHF,TGTGCCATCAGTGAAGGACAGGGAGTCTCACCCCTCCACTTT
.,TRBV27,TRBJ2-1,TRBD2,CASRPSGRVNEQFF,TGTGCCAGCAGGCCTAGCGGGAGGGTCAATGAGCAGTTCTTC
.,TRBV5-1,TRBJ1-1,.,CASSFSSMNTEAFF,TGCGCCAGCAGCTTTTCCAGTATGAACACTGAAGCTTTCTTT
.,TRBV15,TRBJ1-4,.,CATSRGGAGLEKLFF,TGTGCCACCAGCAGAGGTGGCGCGGGGCTTGAAAAACTGTTTTTT
.,TRBV27,TRBJ2-1,TRBD2,CASSTSGARYNEQFF,TGTGCCAGCAGTACTAGCGGGGCAAGATACAATGAGCAGTTCTTC
.,TRBV7-9,TRBJ2-7,.,CASSLVSQGYEQYF,TGTGCCAGCAGCTTAGTATCACAGGGCTACGAGCAGTACTTC
.,TRBV5-1,TRBJ1-4,.,CASTEGGRNEKLFF,TGCGCCAGCACTGAGGGAGGGAGGAATGAAAAACTGTTTTTT
.,TRBV4-3,TRBJ2-1,TRBD2,CASSQALAGGWNEQFF,TGCGCCAGCAGCCAAGCGTTGGCGGGAGGTTGGAATGAGCAGTTCTTC
.,TRBV5-1,TRBJ2-7,TRBD1,CASSFFGVTGPTAYEQYF,TGCGCCAGCAGCTTCTTCGGCGTGACAGGGCCGACCGCCTACGAGCAGTACTTC
.,TRBV28,TRBJ1-2,.,CASSFPGAMNKIDGYTF,TGTGCCAGCAGTTTCCCAGGGGCGATGAACAAGATCGATGGCTACACCTTC
.,TRBV19,TRBJ2-3,TRBD2,CASSTSGSTDTQYF,TGTGCCAGTAGTACTAGCGGGAGCACAGATACGCAGTATTTT
.,TRBV28,TRBJ1-2,TRBD1,CASRTGVVGYTF,TGTGCCAGCAGGACAGGGGTCGTTGGCTACACCTTC
.,TRBV27,TRBJ2-7,TRBD2,CASSLRQTGLTSYEQYF,TGTGCCAGCAGTTTACGACAGACGGGACTAACATCCTACGAGCAGTACTTC
.,TRBV7-9,TRBJ2-1,.,CASSLLASLSSYNEQFF,TGTGCCAGCAGCTTACTTGCTAGTCTGAGCTCCTACAATGAGCAGTTCTTC
.,TRBV25-1,TRBJ2-1,.,CASSGLQTRRYNEQFF,TGTGCCAGCAGTGGACTTCAGACTAGACGATACAATGAGCAGTTCTTC
.,TRBV15,TRBJ1-3,.,CATSRDSSGNTIYF,TGTGCCACCAGCAGAGACAGCTCTGGAAACACCATATATTTT
once,TRBV9,TRBJ2-7,.,CASSVGTTASYEQYF,TGTGCCAGCAGCGTAGGAACCACAGCCTCCTACGAGCAGTACTTC
.,TRBV5-6,TRBJ1-5,.,CASSLRTGYQPQHF,TGTGCCAGCAGCTTGAGAACAGGGTATCAGCCCCAGCATTTT
.,TRBV27,TRBJ1-1,TRBD1,CASSPTTGGTEAFF,TGTGCCAGCAGTCCAACGACAGGGGGCACTGAAGCTTTCTTT
.,TRBV7-9,TRBJ2-7,TRBD2,CASSRTSGRVYEQYF,TGTGCCAGCAGCCGTACTAGCGGAAGAGTCTACGAGCAGTACTTC
.,TRBV10-2,TRBJ2-7,TRBD2,CASSAPTREGSYEQYF,TGCGCCAGCAGTGCCCCTACGCGGGAGGGTTCCTACGAGCAGTACTTC
.,TRBV27,TRBJ2-7,TRBD1,CASSPGGRGEQYF,TGTGCCAGCAGTCCAGGGGGCCGCGGCGAGCAGTACTTC
.,TRBV6-6,TRBJ2-3,.,CASSYWRGTDTQYF,TGTGCCAGCAGTTACTGGCGGGGCACAGATACGCAGTATTTT
.,TRBV10-3,TRBJ1-5,TRBD1,CAIRDGTGGPNQPQHF,TGTGCCATCAGAGATGGAACAGGGGGCCCCAATCAGCCCCAGCATTTT
.,TRBV7-6,TRBJ1-2,.,CASSGRIGYTF,TGTGCCAGCAGCGGGAGAATTGGCTACACCTTC
.,TRBV4-1,TRBJ1-2,TRBD1,CASSQGQALGYGYTF,TGCGCCAGCAGCCAGGGACAGGCGCTCGGGTATGGCTACACCTTC